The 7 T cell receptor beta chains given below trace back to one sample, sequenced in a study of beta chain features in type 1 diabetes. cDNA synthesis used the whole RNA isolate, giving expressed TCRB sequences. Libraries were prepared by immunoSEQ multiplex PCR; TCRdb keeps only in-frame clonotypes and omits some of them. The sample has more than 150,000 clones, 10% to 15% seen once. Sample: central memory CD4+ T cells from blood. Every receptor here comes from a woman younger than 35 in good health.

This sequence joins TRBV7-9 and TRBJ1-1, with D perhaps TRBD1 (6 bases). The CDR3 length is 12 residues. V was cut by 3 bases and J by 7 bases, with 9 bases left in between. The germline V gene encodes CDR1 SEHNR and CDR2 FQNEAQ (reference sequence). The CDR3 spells CASSFDRHEAFF. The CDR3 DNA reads TGTGCCAGCAGCTTCGACAGGCATGAAGCTTTCTTT. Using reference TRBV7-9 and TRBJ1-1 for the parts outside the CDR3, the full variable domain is DTGVSQNPRHKITKRGQNVTFRCDPISEHNRLYWYRQTLGQGPEFLTYFQNEAQLEKSRLLSDRFSAERPKGSFSTLEIQRTEQGDSAMYLCASSFDRHEAFFGQGTRLTVV.

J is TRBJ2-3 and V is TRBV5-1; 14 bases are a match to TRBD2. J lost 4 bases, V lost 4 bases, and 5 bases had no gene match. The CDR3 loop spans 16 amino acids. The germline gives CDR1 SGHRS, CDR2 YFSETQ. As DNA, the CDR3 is TGCGCCAGCAGCGAGGGACTAGCGGGAGACGCAGATACGCAGTATTTT. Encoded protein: CASSEGLAGDADTQYF.

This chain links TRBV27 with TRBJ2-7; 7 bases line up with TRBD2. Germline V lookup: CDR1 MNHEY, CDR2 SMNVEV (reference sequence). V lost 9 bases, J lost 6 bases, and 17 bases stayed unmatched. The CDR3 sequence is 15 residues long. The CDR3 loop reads CASSVSSGAPSEQYF. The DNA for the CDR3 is TGTGCCAGTTCCGTTTCCAGCGGGGCCCCCAGCGAGCAGTACTTC.

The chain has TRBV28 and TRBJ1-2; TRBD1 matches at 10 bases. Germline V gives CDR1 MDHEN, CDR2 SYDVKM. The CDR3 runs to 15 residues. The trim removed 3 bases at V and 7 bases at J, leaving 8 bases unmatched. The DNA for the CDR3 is TGTGCCAGCAGTTTCTCTCTCCGGGACAGGGGTGGCTACACCTTC. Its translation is CASSFSLRDRGGYTF.

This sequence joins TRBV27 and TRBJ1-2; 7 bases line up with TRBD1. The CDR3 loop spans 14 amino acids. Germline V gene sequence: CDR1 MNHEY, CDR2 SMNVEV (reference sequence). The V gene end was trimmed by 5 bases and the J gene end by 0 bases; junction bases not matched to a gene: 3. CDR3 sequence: CASSRQGANYGYTF. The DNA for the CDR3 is TGTGCCAGCAGTCGCCAGGGGGCTAACTATGGCTACACCTTC.

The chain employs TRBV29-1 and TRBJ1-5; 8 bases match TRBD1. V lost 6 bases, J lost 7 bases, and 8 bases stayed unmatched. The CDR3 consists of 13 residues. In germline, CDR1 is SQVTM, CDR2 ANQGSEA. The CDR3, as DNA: TGCAGCGTCGTAGGGGACAGGAGACAGCCCCAGCATTTT. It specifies CSVVGDRRQPQHF.

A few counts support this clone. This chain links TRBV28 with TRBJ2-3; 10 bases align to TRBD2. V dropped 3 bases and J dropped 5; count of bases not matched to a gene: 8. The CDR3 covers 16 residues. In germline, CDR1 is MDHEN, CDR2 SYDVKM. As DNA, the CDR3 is TGTGCCAGCAGTTTTGCCGGGACTAGCGCCAAAGATACGCAGTATTTT. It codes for CASSFAGTSAKDTQYF.